These 18 T cell receptor beta chains came from one sample sequenced in a study of shared clonotypes between healthy human individuals (dated by TCRdb to 2020 to 2021). Receptor libraries were prepared by the immunoSEQ multiplex PCR assay. TCRdb obtained this table from immuneACCESS and retained in-frame rearrangements with V and J assigned. These tables miss some clones; where compared with another copy, unresolved V genes account for less than half of the shortfall, and the remainder is unexplained. The table for this sample lists nearly 600,000 clones; about 95% of them were counted only once. 0.11% of the sample is in the top ten clones. CD8 naive samples consisted of CD45RO-negative cells that were positively selected for CCR7, yielding a CD45RA+CCR7+ population without TemRA cells. The specimen sequenced was naive CD8+ T cells sorted from blood. In the paper's terms, the cell subset or site label means: CD45RA+CCR7+. The receptors were gathered from a woman aged 25 to 39 in good health.

The chain recombines TRBV27 with TRBJ2-7; the match to TRBD2 covers 9 bases. The CDR3 contains 15 residues. The V gene end was trimmed by 6 bases and the J gene end by 5 bases; junction bases not matched to a gene: 11. Per the germline V gene, CDR1 is MNHEY and CDR2 is SMNVEV (reference sequence). This CDR3 is CASSSLSGRVNEQYF. CDR3 nucleotides: TGTGCCAGCAGCTCCCTTAGCGGGAGAGTCAACGAGCAGTACTTC.

The chain uses TRBV13 and TRBJ2-7; 11 nucleotides align to TRBD1. CDR1 and CDR2 (germline): PRHDT, FYEKMQ (reference sequence). Trimming took 3 bases from V and 6 from J; bases not matched to a gene: 1. The CDR3 extends over 13 amino acids. CDR3 amino acids: CASSLGQGVEQYF. The DNA for the CDR3 is TGTGCCAGCAGCTTGGGACAGGGGGTCGAGCAGTACTTC.

The V call is TRBV13, the J call TRBJ2-1; possibly TRBD2 for D (6 bases). The CDR3 consists of 11 residues. The V and J ends lost 11 bases and 9 bases respectively, with 14 bases between them. CDR1 PRHDT and CDR2 FYEKMQ come from the germline V gene (reference sequence). The CDR3, as DNA: TGTGCCGGGGGGTATTCTGGTGAGCAGTTCTTC. As protein: CAGGYSGEQFF.

The chain couples TRBV7-9 to TRBJ2-5; D uncertain. Germline lookup yields CDR1 SEHNR and CDR2 FQNEAQ (reference sequence). Trimming cost V 3 bases and J 1 base, with 6 bases left between them. The CDR3 runs 13 residues. The DNA for the CDR3 is TGTGCCAGCAGCTTTCCAGGCCAAGAGACCCAGTACTTC. It specifies CASSFPGQETQYF. Variable domain in full (rest from reference TRBV7-9 and TRBJ2-5): DTGVSQNPRHKITKRGQNVTFRCDPISEHNRLYWYRQTLGQGPEFLTYFQNEAQLEKSRLLSDRFSAERPKGSFSTLEIQRTEQGDSAMYLCASSFPGQETQYFGPGTRLLVL.

CDR3 bases: TGTGCCAGCAGTTTATTAGTCAGAGGGAGGGCTGGAAACACCATATATTTT. Residues: CASSLLVRGRAGNTIYF. The chain employs TRBV28 and TRBJ1-3, with no clear D. The V and J ends lost 1 base and 2 bases respectively, with 15 bases between them. The CDR3 is 17 amino acids. Germline V gives CDR1 MDHEN, CDR2 SYDVKM.

The rearrangement uses TRBV28 and TRBJ2-7, with TRBD1 matching 7 bases. CDR3 size: 16 residues. Germline-derived CDR1 and CDR2 are MDHEN and SYDVKM. The ends lost 0 bases at V and 6 bases at J; junction bases unmatched: 11. The CDR3 spells CASSLWGPGQRGEQYF. The CDR3 bases are TGTGCCAGCAGTTTATGGGGACCGGGACAGAGGGGCGAGCAGTACTTC. Full variable domain (rest looked up from reference TRBV28 and TRBJ2-7): DVKVTQSSRYLVKRTGEKVFLECVQDMDHENMFWYRQDPGLGLRLIYFSYDVKMKEKGDIPEGYSVSREKKERFSLILESASTNQTSMYLCASSLWGPGQRGEQYFGPGTRLTVT.

This clone has only one observation. The rearrangement uses TRBV7-8 and TRBJ1-2; no definite D call. V lost 5 bases and J 4 bases, leaving 20 bases between the germline ends. The length of the CDR3 is 16 residues. Germline CDR1 and CDR2: SGHVS and FQNEAQ. The CDR3 region is CASSRLITRKTYGYTF. CDR3 in DNA: TGTGCCAGCAGCCGTCTAATTACCCGAAAGACCTATGGCTACACCTTC.

The rearrangement uses TRBV28 and TRBJ1-2; D ambiguous. Germline CDR1 is MDHEN and CDR2 is SYDVKM. The V gene lost 10 bases and the J gene lost 0 bases, with 12 bases spanning the gap. The CDR3 spans 13 residues. CDR3 residues: CATADGPNYGYTF. The CDR3 coding sequence is TGTGCCACCGCGGACGGTCCTAACTATGGCTACACCTTC.

The sample holds one count of this clone. The CDR3 loop reads CASSVEDYNEQFF. The CDR3 bases are TGTGCCAGCAGCGTAGAGGACTACAATGAGCAGTTCTTC. The chain links TRBV9 to TRBJ2-1; D not certain. V was clipped by 0 bases and J by 3 bases, with 4 bases between them. Germline CDR1 reads SGDLS; CDR2 reads YYNGEE. The CDR3 has 13 residues.

The chain links TRBV7-9 to TRBJ2-7; D uncertain. This CDR3 is built from 15 residues. The germline V gene encodes CDR1 SEHNR and CDR2 FQNEAQ (reference sequence). The ends were cut back, 2 bases at V and 4 bases at J, with 15 bases in the middle. The CDR3 region is CASSLSTAFPYEQYF. CDR3 nucleotides: TGTGCCAGCAGCTTAAGTACAGCGTTCCCATACGAGCAGTACTTC. The full variable domain, completed using reference TRBV7-9 and TRBJ2-7, is DTGVSQNPRHKITKRGQNVTFRCDPISEHNRLYWYRQTLGQGPEFLTYFQNEAQLEKSRLLSDRFSAERPKGSFSTLEIQRTEQGDSAMYLCASSLSTAFPYEQYFGPGTRLTVT.

The rearrangement links TRBV7-9 to TRBJ1-1; D is ambiguous. V shed 4 bases and J shed 4 bases, with 7 bases lying between them. The germline V gene encodes CDR1 SEHNR and CDR2 FQNEAQ (reference sequence). The CDR3 length is 12 residues. The CDR3 here is CASSYVSTEAFF. The CDR3 region has the DNA TGTGCCAGCAGCTACGTAAGCACTGAAGCTTTCTTT.

The V and J genes are TRBV15 and TRBJ1-5; 7 bases are shared with TRBD1. The CDR3 runs 15 residues. From germline, CDR1 is LNHNV and CDR2 YYDKDF (reference sequence). The junction had 6 bases not matched to a gene; V was cut back by 0 bases and J by 7 bases. In DNA, the CDR3 is TGTGCCACCAGCAGAGATAGGGGGCGTCAGCAGCCCCAGCATTTT. Amino acids: CATSRDRGRQQPQHF.

This clone was observed a single time. The rearrangement uses TRBV25-1 and TRBJ2-5; D is perhaps TRBD2 (7 bases). TRBJ2-7 matches the DNA end more closely, so the J call is doubtful. Germline V gives CDR1 MGHDK, CDR2 SYGVNS. This CDR3 spans 10 amino acids. The CDR3 reads CATRGGEQYF. The CDR3 region has the DNA TGTGCCACTAGGGGGGGCGAGCAGTACTTC.

This clone showed up just a few times. Different DNA sequences within this sample yield the same CDR3. This sequence joins TRBV5-1 and TRBJ2-7, with no clear D. V was clipped by 2 bases and J by 2 bases, with 8 bases between them. There are 13 residues in the CDR3. CDR1 and CDR2 (germline): SGHRS, YFSETQ. CDR3 nucleotides: TGCGCCAGCAGCTTTGGGCAGACCTACGAGCAGTACTTC. Translating it yields CASSFGQTYEQYF.

To note about this clone: This same CDR3 is encoded by further DNA sequences in the sample. The rearrangement links TRBV27 to TRBJ2-1; D remains ambiguous. V shed 3 bases and J shed 4 bases, with 7 bases lying between them. The CDR3 is 13 amino acids. The germline V gene has CDR1 MNHEY and CDR2 SMNVEV (reference sequence). The CDR3, as DNA: TGTGCCAGCAGTTTTGGCGGTTACAATGAGCAGTTCTTC. Translation gives CASSFGGYNEQFF.

V and J are TRBV7-9 and TRBJ1-2; the D gene is possibly TRBD1 (5 bases). The CDR3 is made up of 13 amino acids. Trimming left V 10 bases short and J 5 bases short, with 17 bases between. Germline V gene data show CDR1 as SEHNR and CDR2 as FQNEAQ (reference sequence). The CDR3 loop is CATWQGGPYGYTF. CDR3 DNA: TGTGCCACCTGGCAGGGAGGACCTTATGGCTACACCTTC.

The rearrangement joins TRBV7-8 to TRBJ2-3, with a weak D call TRBD2 (6 bases). This CDR3 is built from 16 residues. Trimming left V 1 base short and J 0 bases short, with 11 bases between. Germline V CDR1 and CDR2: SGHVS, FQNEAQ. CDR3 amino acids: CASSLVAATSTDTQYF. The CDR3 DNA reads TGTGCCAGCAGCTTAGTAGCGGCTACTAGCACAGATACGCAGTATTTT. The full variable domain, with the rest looked up from reference TRBV7-8 and TRBJ2-3, is GAGVSQSPRYKVAKRGQDVALRCDPISGHVSLFWYQQALGQGPEFLTYFQNEAQLDKSGLPSDRFFAERPEGSVSTLKIQRTQQEDSAVYLCASSLVAATSTDTQYFGPGTRLTVL.

For this clone: The identical CDR3 is also encoded by other nucleotide sequences in the sample. The chain uses TRBV5-4 and TRBJ1-2; D call uncertain. The germline V gene encodes CDR1 SGHNT and CDR2 YYREEE (reference sequence). V was pared by 0 bases and J by 2 bases, with 8 bases between. The CDR3 loop spans 14 amino acids. CDR3 in DNA: TGTGCCAGCAGCTTGGACAGCCTAAACTATGGCTACACCTTC. Protein sequence: CASSLDSLNYGYTF. Based on the CDR3 plus reference TRBV5-4 and TRBJ1-2, the full variable domain is ETGVTQSPTHLIKTRGQQVTLRCSSQSGHNTVSWYQQALGQGPQFIFQYYREEENGRGNFPPRFSGLQFPNYSSELNVNALELDDSALYLCASSLDSLNYGYTFGSGTRLTVV.